The 17 T cell receptor beta chains below were found in one sample sequenced in a study of memory CD4+ T cells and cytomegalovirus serostatus. Assay used: immunoSEQ multiplex PCR; TCRdb lists only in-frame clones, some missing. Of tens of thousands of clones in the sample, roughly 80% were seen once. The sort gate was single viable CD3+CD4+CD8-CD45RO+ cells for memory CD4+ T cells. Source material: memory CD4+ T cells from blood. All receptors derive from an adult in good health and CMV-seronegative.

As DNA, the CDR3 is TGTGCCAGCGGTTACCAGGGGAACACTGAAGCTTTCTTT. The encoded protein is CASGYQGNTEAFF. The rearrangement uses TRBV11-1 and TRBJ1-1, with D perhaps TRBD1 (5 bases). The length of the CDR3 is 13 residues. Per the germline V gene, CDR1 is SGHAT and CDR2 is FQDESV (reference sequence). V was shortened by 8 bases and J by 1 base, with 11 bases between the two germline ends.

The chain is built from TRBV4-3 and TRBJ1-6; the D is unclear. This CDR3 is built from 17 residues. V gave up 0 bases and J gave up 3 bases, with 12 bases separating them. Germline V gene sequence: CDR1 LGHNA, CDR2 YSLEER. The CDR3 bases are TGCGCCAGCAGCCAAGAGATATATCAGGACTATAATTCACCCCTCCACTTT. It is translated as CASSQEIYQDYNSPLHF.

The rearrangement uses TRBV7-2 and TRBJ2-3, with 7 bases aligning to TRBD2. Germline V gene sequence: CDR1 SGHTA, CDR2 FQGNSA. V lost 1 base to trimming and J lost 0 bases; unmatched junction nucleotides: 1. The CDR3 totals 15 residues. The CDR3 loop reads CASSLVAGSTDTQYF. CDR3 nucleotides: TGTGCCAGCAGCTTAGTAGCGGGTAGCACAGATACGCAGTATTTT.

Of note for this clone: Other DNA sequences in the same sample also yield this CDR3. The rearrangement links TRBV18 to TRBJ2-7; a weak D match, TRBD1 (6 bases). V was trimmed by 6 bases and J by 4 bases, leaving 10 bases between them. The CDR3 contains 12 residues. Germline V CDR1 and CDR2: KGHSH, LQKENI. The CDR3 loop reads CASSPTGYEQYF. The CDR3 region has the DNA TGTGCCAGCTCGCCTACAGGGTACGAGCAGTACTTC.

The rearrangement uses TRBV4-2 and TRBJ2-3; the match to TRBD2 covers 10 bases. Looked up from germline, CDR1 is LGHNA and CDR2 is YNFKEQ. CDR3 length: 16 amino acids. The V segment lost 6 bases and the J segment 2 bases; nucleotides outside the gene matches: 8. The CDR3 here is CASSLVAGGATDTQYF. The CDR3 DNA reads as TGTGCCAGCAGTCTAGTAGCGGGGGGAGCCACAGATACGCAGTATTTT.

The V call is TRBV4-3, the J call TRBJ1-6, with D possibly being TRBD1 (5 bases). The CDR3 covers 16 residues. From germline, CDR1 is LGHNA and CDR2 YSLEER. The V gene lost 3 bases and the J gene lost 16 bases, with 25 bases spanning the gap. The CDR3 loop is CASSQRAGTGARRLHF. CDR3 coding DNA: TGCGCCAGCAGCCAGAGGGCCGGGACGGGTGCCCGCCGACTCCACTTT.

The rearrangement joins TRBV6-5 to TRBJ2-7, with TRBD1 as a possible D gene (6 bases). This CDR3 comprises 13 residues. Trimming took 6 bases from V and 2 from J, leaving 11 bases between them. In germline, CDR1 is MNHEY, CDR2 SVGAGI. The DNA for the CDR3 is TGTGCCAGCAGGGACAGTTATACCTACGAGCAGTACTTC. Translation: CASRDSYTYEQYF.

The rearrangement uses TRBV14 and TRBJ1-1; D not certain. Between the trimmed V and J ends, which lost 0 bases and 1 base, there was a span of 9 bases. CDR1 and CDR2 from the germline V gene are SGHDN and FVKESK. The CDR3 length is 15 residues. CDR3 sequence reads: CASSQEVARNTEAFF. The CDR3 nucleotides are TGTGCCAGCAGCCAAGAAGTCGCCCGGAACACTGAAGCTTTCTTT. The complete variable domain, with remaining parts taken from reference TRBV14 and TRBJ1-1, reads EAGVTQFPSHSVIEKGQTVTLRCDPISGHDNLYWYRRVMGKEIKFLLHFVKESKQDESGMPNNRFLAERTGGTYSTLKVQPAELEDSGVYFCASSQEVARNTEAFFGQGTRLTVV.

V usage is TRBV29-1 and J usage is TRBJ2-7; 10 bases fit TRBD1. Germline CDR1 SQVTM, CDR2 ANQGSEA. The CDR3 totals 13 residues. Germline trimming cut 6 bases from V and 5 bases from J; bases unmatched to any gene: 7. The CDR3: CSVSRDRGNEQYF. CDR3 nucleotide sequence: TGCAGCGTCAGCCGGGACAGGGGCAACGAGCAGTACTTC.

The sample holds a few counts of this clone. The V and J genes are TRBV19 and TRBJ2-3; D possibly corresponds to TRBD1 (6 bases). From germline, CDR1 is LNHDA and CDR2 SQIVND (reference sequence). The V end was cut by 4 bases, the J end by 3 bases, with 23 bases between. This CDR3 region has 18 residues. The CDR3 nucleotides are TGTGCCAGTAGTAACCAGGACAGCCCCAGGGTACTAACAGATACGCAGTATTTT. Residues: CASSNQDSPRVLTDTQYF.

The gene calls are TRBV2 and TRBJ2-3, with 12 bases identical to TRBD1. CDR1 is SNHLY, CDR2 FYNNEI, per germline. The CDR3 is made up of 15 amino acids. Unmatched junction bases numbered 9, after V lost 6 bases and J lost 8 bases. The CDR3 region is CASSARDRGQGTQYF. CDR3 nucleotides: TGTGCCAGCAGCGCCCGGGACAGGGGGCAGGGTACGCAGTATTTT. Filled out from reference TRBV2 and TRBJ2-3, the complete variable domain reads EPEVTQTPSHQVTQMGQEVILRCVPISNHLYFYWYRQILGQKVEFLVSFYNNEISEKSEIFDDQFSVERPDGSNFTLKIRSTKLEDSAMYFCASSARDRGQGTQYFGPGTRLTVL.

The chain recombines TRBV7-9 with TRBJ1-6; D is uncertain. CDR1 and CDR2 from the germline V gene are SEHNR and FQNEAQ (reference sequence). The length of the CDR3 is 19 residues. The V end lost 4 bases, the J end lost 6 bases, and 25 bases lay between the germline ends. CDR3 nucleotide sequence: TGTGCCAGCAGCTCGGCTCGCTTGCTAAGGATCTCGGGTAATTCACCCCTCCACTTT. This encodes CASSSARLLRISGNSPLHF.

This clone is a singleton in its sample. CDR3 region: CASSLRLADSGDTQYF. CDR3 bases: TGTGCCAGCAGCTTAAGACTAGCGGATAGCGGGGATACGCAGTATTTT. The chain couples TRBV7-9 to TRBJ2-3; 9 bases agree with TRBD2. Germline trimming cut 2 bases from V and 6 bases from J; bases unmatched to any gene: 9. There are 16 residues in the CDR3. CDR1 and CDR2 (germline): SEHNR, FQNEAQ (reference sequence).

The rearrangement links TRBV25-1 to TRBJ1-6, with a possible D match to TRBD1 (5 bases). The germline V gene encodes CDR1 MGHDK and CDR2 SYGVNS. Trimming cost V 6 bases and J 8 bases, with 26 bases left between them. This CDR3 comprises 18 residues. The chain's CDR3 is CASRAFGAGPGSDSPLHF. In DNA, the CDR3 is TGTGCCAGCAGGGCCTTCGGGGCGGGGCCCGGATCGGATTCACCCCTCCACTTT.

This chain joins TRBV9 and TRBJ2-1, with D maybe TRBD2 (6 bases). Trimming removed 3 bases from V and 3 bases from J, with 13 bases in between. The CDR3 is made up of 15 amino acids. Germline loops: CDR1 SGDLS, CDR2 YYNGEE. In DNA form, the CDR3 reads TGTGCCAGCAGCGCCGGTGGGGGGTACTACAATGAGCAGTTCTTC. This sequence encodes CASSAGGGYYNEQFF.

The chain recombines TRBV15 with TRBJ2-1; perhaps TRBD2 as D (6 bases). V dropped 3 bases and J dropped 2 bases, with 8 bases sitting between them. CDR1 is LNHNV, CDR2 YYDKDF, per germline (reference sequence). The CDR3 spans 14 residues. Here the CDR3 DNA reads TGTGCCACCAGCAGGGGGGGAGCCTACAATGAGCAGTTCTTC. Protein product: CATSRGGAYNEQFF.

The chain couples TRBV29-1 to TRBJ2-2; no reliable D call. CDR1 is SQVTM, CDR2 ANQGSEA, per germline. There are 12 residues in the CDR3. V gave up 7 bases and J gave up 6 bases, with 12 bases separating them. The CDR3 is CSAKAGPGELFF. DNA of the CDR3: TGCAGCGCGAAGGCAGGACCCGGGGAGCTGTTTTTT.